Listed below are T cell receptor beta chains from one sample, sequenced in a study of T cell responses to AZD1222 COVID-19 vaccine. Libraries were prepared by immunoSEQ multiplex PCR; TCRdb keeps only in-frame clonotypes and omits some of them. The sample comprises 160,000 or so clones, approximately 90% of which are singletons, and 3.5% to 5.5% rests with the top ten. The sequenced sample was peripheral blood, obtained 28 days after the second dose of the MenACWY control vaccine. The receptors shown here come from an adult who received the MenACWY meningococcal vaccine as a control. Both conserved end residues are part of each CDR3. The D gene is left open where the match is weak. Expanded clones get a size class; other rows say once, few or many, or leave the size out.

J gene: TRBJ2-5; V gene: TRBV12-3/TRBV12-4; clone size: .; D gene: .; CDR3 DNA: TGTGCCAGCAGTTTCAACCTGGCGGAGACCCAGTACTTC; CDR3 protein: CASSFNLAETQYF
J gene: TRBJ2-7; V gene: TRBV30; clone size: .; D gene: .; CDR3 DNA: TGTGCCTGGGGGAATTACGAGCAGTACTTC; CDR3 protein: CAWGNYEQYF
J gene: TRBJ2-2; V gene: TRBV24-1; clone size: .; D gene: .; CDR3 DNA: TGTGCCACCAGTGATAGACAGTTGGGGGGCGGGGAGCTGTTTTTT; CDR3 protein: CATSDRQLGGGELFF
J gene: TRBJ2-3; V gene: TRBV7-9; clone size: .; D gene: .; CDR3 DNA: TGTGCCAGCAGCTTAATGGCAGGGAACACAGATACGCAGTATTTT; CDR3 protein: CASSLMAGNTDTQYF
J gene: TRBJ1-5; V gene: TRBV18; clone size: few; D gene: .; CDR3 DNA: TGTGCCAGCTCACGTGGGCAGCCAGACAATCAGCCCCAGCATTTT; CDR3 protein: CASSRGQPDNQPQHF
J gene: TRBJ2-7; V gene: TRBV7-9; clone size: .; D gene: TRBD1; CDR3 DNA: TGTGCCAGCAGCTACAGACAGGGAACCTACGAGCAGTACTTC; CDR3 protein: CASSYRQGTYEQYF
J gene: TRBJ2-7; V gene: TRBV7-6; clone size: .; D gene: .; CDR3 DNA: TGTGCCAGCAGCTTAGGTTTGGTCGAAGCCTACGAGCAGTACTTC; CDR3 protein: CASSLGLVEAYEQYF
J gene: TRBJ1-6; V gene: TRBV9; clone size: .; D gene: .; CDR3 DNA: TGTGCCAGCAGCCCTCGCGGGGTCAGCTCCTATAATTCACCCCTCCACTTT; CDR3 protein: CASSPRGVSSYNSPLHF
J gene: TRBJ2-5; V gene: TRBV11-3; clone size: .; D gene: .; CDR3 DNA: TGTGCCAGCAGCCCTCCCGGGCGAGAAGAGACCCAGTACTTC; CDR3 protein: CASSPPGREETQYF
J gene: TRBJ2-7; V gene: TRBV28; clone size: .; D gene: TRBD1; CDR3 DNA: TGTGCCAGCATTGGATCGGGACAGGGTAATTTCTACGAGCAGTACTTC; CDR3 protein: CASIGSGQGNFYEQYF